This is a list of T cell receptor beta chains from one sample in a study of regulatory T cells in long-lasting Graves disease. TCRdb recomputed calls from the multiplex PCR reads with MiXCR, one row per CDR3 protein. The top ten clones hold about 38% of a sample with fewer than 400,000 distinct CDR3 sequences, 18% of them seen once. Source: peripheral blood mononuclear cells (PBMCs), taken at new diagnosis, from a patient treated with antithyroid drugs. These receptors all come from a female donor with Graves disease. CDR3s include the opening cysteine and the closing phenylalanine or tryptophan. A D gene is named only where the DNA matches it firmly. Clone sizes are given selectively: once, few, many, or a class where the clone is expanded.

TGTGCCAGCAGTGGACAGGCTACAGATACGCAGTATTTT | CASSGQATDTQYF | TRBV27 | many | TRBJ2-3 | TRBD1
TGTGCCAGCAGTACCGACAGGGATCCCTCAACTCTCGAGACCCAGTACTTC | CASSTDRDPSTLETQYF | TRBV28 | many | TRBJ2-5 | TRBD1
TGTGCTAGTGGCACCGAACCCGGGGACAGTATATACGAGCAGTACTTC | CASGTEPGDSIYEQYF | TRBV12-5 | many | TRBJ2-7 | TRBD1
TGCGCCAGCAGCTTGCTGGGCGGGAGCGAGGTTTACAATGAGCAGTTCTTC | CASSLLGGSEVYNEQFF | TRBV5-1 | NA | TRBJ2-1 | TRBD2
TGTGCCAGTAGTATAGTTGGGGCCGGGAACACTGAAGCTTTCTTT | CASSIVGAGNTEAFF | TRBV19 | many | TRBJ1-1 | NA
TGTGCCAGCAGACTAGCGGGCAGCTACGAGCAGTACTTC | CASRLAGSYEQYF | TRBV12-3/TRBV12-4 | NA | TRBJ2-7 | TRBD2
TGTGCCAGCAGGGACAGTAAGCTCTCTGGAAACACCATATATTTT | CASRDSKLSGNTIYF | TRBV12-3/TRBV12-4 | many | TRBJ1-3 | NA
TGTGCCAGCAGTTCATCGGGACTAGGAGTAGGGGAGACCCAGTACTTC | CASSSSGLGVGETQYF | TRBV28 | many | TRBJ2-5 | TRBD2
TGCGCCAGCAGCCAAGTCCCCTCGTTGGACGAGCAGTACTTC | CASSQVPSLDEQYF | TRBV4-1 | NA | TRBJ2-7 | NA
TGCGCCAGCAGCTACTGGGGGGGTAACACTGAAGCTTTCTTT | CASSYWGGNTEAFF | TRBV5-1 | many | TRBJ1-1 | NA
TGTGCCAGCAGTTTCGGCGGGAGAGAAGAGCAGTTCTTC | CASSFGGREEQFF | TRBV28 | many | TRBJ2-1 | TRBD2
TGTGCCAGCAGTGAAGCATCGTCAGGCCTAAATCAAGAGACCCAGTACTTC | CASSEASSGLNQETQYF | TRBV6-1 | NA | TRBJ2-5 | NA
TGCAGTGCTAGATTTTACTCAAACAATGAGCAGTTCTTC | CSARFYSNNEQFF | TRBV20-1 | many | TRBJ2-1 | NA
TGTGCCAGCAGCTTACCGCGGACAGGGGGCGTCTATGGCTACACCTTC | CASSLPRTGGVYGYTF | TRBV7-2 | many | TRBJ1-2 | TRBD1
TGTGCCAGCAGTTTAGGGGGACAGGGGAACACCGGGGAGCTGTTTTTT | CASSLGGQGNTGELFF | TRBV27 | few | TRBJ2-2 | TRBD1
TGTGCCAGCAGCCAAGAAGCGCTAGTCACCTACAATGAGCAGTTCTTC | CASSQEALVTYNEQFF | TRBV3-1 | many | TRBJ2-1 | NA
TGTGCCAGTACCCCGCCCATTAGCGGATTTAGCACAGATACGCAGTATTTT | CASTPPISGFSTDTQYF | TRBV19 | many | TRBJ2-3 | NA
TGCAGCGTCCGCCGGGGGGGGGAGACCCAGTACTTC | CSVRRGGETQYF | TRBV29-1 | many | TRBJ2-5 | TRBD2
TGTGCCAGCAGCCCCCCCCCTAGCGGGAGGGCCCAACAGTACTTC | CASSPPPSGRAQQYF | TRBV11-2 | NA | TRBJ2-7 | TRBD2
TGTTCTAGCAGGGACGCCAACTACGAGCAGTACTTC | CSSRDANYEQYF | TRBV28 | NA | TRBJ2-7 | NA
TGTGCCAGCAGCACGACAGGGGGCTTTGCTTCACCCCTCCACTTT | CASSTTGGFASPLHF | TRBV12-3/TRBV12-4 | many | TRBJ1-6 | TRBD1
TGCAGTGCTAGAGAGTCACTAGTCCAAGAGACCCAGTACTTC | CSARESLVQETQYF | TRBV20-1 | many | TRBJ2-5 | NA
TGTGCCAGCAGTTTCGTAGTCCGGGGGAGGTACGAGCAGTACTTC | CASSFVVRGRYEQYF | TRBV28 | few | TRBJ2-7 | NA
TGTGCCAGTGGGTGGGGGATCCGGAATCAGCCCCAGCATTTT | CASGWGIRNQPQHF | TRBV2 | NA | TRBJ1-5 | NA
TGTGCCACCAGCAGAGATAGAGGGACGGATTTTTACGAGCAGTACTTC | CATSRDRGTDFYEQYF | TRBV15 | NA | TRBJ2-7 | NA
TGTGCCAGCAGCTGGAAACTAGCGGGAGGAGGCAATGAGCAGTTCTTC | CASSWKLAGGGNEQFF | TRBV13 | many | TRBJ2-1 | TRBD2